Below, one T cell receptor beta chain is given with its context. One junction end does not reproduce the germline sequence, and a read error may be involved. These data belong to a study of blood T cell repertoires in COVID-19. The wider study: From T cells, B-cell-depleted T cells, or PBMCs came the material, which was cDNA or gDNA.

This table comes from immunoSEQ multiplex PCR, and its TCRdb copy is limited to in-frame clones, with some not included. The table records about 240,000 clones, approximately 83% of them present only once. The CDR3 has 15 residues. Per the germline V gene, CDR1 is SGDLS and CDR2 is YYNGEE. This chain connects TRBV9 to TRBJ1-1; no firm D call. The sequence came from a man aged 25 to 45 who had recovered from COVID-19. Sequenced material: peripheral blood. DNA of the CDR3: TGTGCCAGCAGCGTAGGAGCGTCCATGAACACTAAAGCTTTCTTT. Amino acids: CASSVGASMNTKAFF.